The T cell receptor (beta chain) described here comes from a study of blood T cell repertoires in COVID-19. Study at large: Collection of acute and convalescent COVID-19 samples took place in the United States, Italy and Spain. In each case, the material was cDNA or gDNA derived from T cells, B-cell-depleted T cells, or PBMCs.

V was trimmed by 2 bases and J by 0 bases, leaving 10 bases between them. Per the germline V gene, CDR1 is SEHNR and CDR2 is FQNEAQ (reference sequence). CDR3 size: 15 residues. Original processing methods: Quantification of nucleated cells was approximated via reference gene primer amplification. TCRdb's table, derived via immunoSEQ multiplex PCR, lists solely in-frame clones and lacks some. V, J and clone size were drawn from that table, and D and trimming were deduced from the DNA. Seen here are tens of thousands of clones, about 80% observed once, and the top ten hold under 5.5%. Sample: peripheral blood. The chain recombines TRBV7-9 with TRBJ1-1, with a weak D call TRBD1 (5 bases). The clonotype was recovered from a woman between 65 and 79 years old with acute or convalescent COVID-19. The CDR3 spells CASSLRSGLNTEAFF. For the CDR3, the DNA is TGTGCCAGCAGCTTAAGGTCAGGGCTGAACACTGAAGCTTTCTTT.